Below are 30 T cell receptor beta chains sequenced from a single sample in a study of blood T cell repertoires in COVID-19. Assay used: immunoSEQ multiplex PCR; TCRdb lists only in-frame clones, some missing. This table has around 200,000 clones, roughly nine tenths appearing once. The sequenced material came from peripheral blood. The receptors shown here come from a woman aged 55-75 years with COVID-19, enrolled during active disease.

V is TRBV9 and J is TRBJ2-7; the D is unclear. CDR1 and CDR2 (germline): SGDLS, YYNGEE. The CDR3 length is 13 residues. The V end was cut by 3 bases, the J end by 6 bases, with 13 bases between. CDR3 region: CASSAQAFGEQYF. The DNA for the CDR3 is TGTGCCAGCAGCGCCCAGGCCTTCGGCGAGCAGTACTTC.

This clone has only one observation. The gene calls are TRBV24-1 and TRBJ1-2, with D hard to call. Trimming left V 4 bases short and J 4 bases short, with 12 bases between. This CDR3 contains 14 residues. The germline V gene encodes CDR1 KGHDR and CDR2 SFDVKD. CDR3 sequence reads: CATSDSPGSYGYTF. CDR3 DNA: TGTGCCACCAGTGACTCCCCGGGAAGCTATGGCTACACCTTC.

The rearrangement links TRBV7-6 to TRBJ1-4; TRBD1 is a possible D gene (5 bases). The length of the CDR3 is 16 residues. CDR1 and CDR2 (germline): SGHVS, FNYEAQ. Trimming took 0 bases from V and 7 from J, leaving 15 bases between them. The CDR3 here is CASSLASRGLSEKLFF. In nucleotides, the CDR3 is TGTGCCAGCAGCTTAGCGTCAAGGGGACTTAGTGAAAAACTGTTTTTT.

The chain combines TRBV13 with TRBJ2-5; weak D call: TRBD2 (6 bases). From germline, CDR1 is PRHDT and CDR2 FYEKMQ (reference sequence). V lost 2 bases and J lost 2, with 9 bases in between. The CDR3 covers 14 residues. The CDR3 protein is CASSLPGLQETQYF. The CDR3 DNA reads as TGTGCCAGCAGCTTACCGGGACTTCAAGAGACCCAGTACTTC.

The chain is built from TRBV18 and TRBJ1-2, with D unclear. The CDR3 covers 12 residues. Germline values: CDR1 KGHSH, CDR2 LQKENI. Trimming shortened V by 6 bases and J by 6 bases, and 11 bases separated the two germline ends. The DNA of the CDR3 is TGTGCCAGCTCTCCGCAAGACAATGGCTACACCTTC. This gives the protein CASSPQDNGYTF. The variable domain in full, with the rest retrieved from reference TRBV18 and TRBJ1-2, is NAGVMQNPRHLVRRRGQEARLRCSPMKGHSHVYWYRQLPEEGLKFMVYLQKENIIDESGMPKERFSAEFPKEGPSILRIQQVVRGDSAAYFCASSPQDNGYTFGSGTRLTVV.

The genes are TRBV10-3 and TRBJ1-6, with D tentatively TRBD1 (6 bases). Trimming left V 1 base short and J 6 bases short, with 19 bases between. CDR3 length: 18 amino acids. Germline V gene sequence: CDR1 ENHRY, CDR2 SYGVKD. In DNA form, the CDR3 reads TGTGCCATCAGTGAGTGGGGGTTACAGGGAGGGGCTAATTCACCCCTCCACTTT. Translation: CAISEWGLQGGANSPLHF.

The V gene is TRBV27, the J gene TRBJ1-5; TRBD1 agrees at 7 bases. The CDR3 length is 13 residues. V was pared by 6 bases and J by 6 bases, with 5 bases of the junction left unmatched. Germline CDR1 is MNHEY and CDR2 is SMNVEV (reference sequence). The CDR3 is CASRDRVGQPQHF. CDR3 coding DNA: TGTGCCAGCAGAGACAGGGTAGGTCAGCCCCAGCATTTT.

This clone was seen only once. The chain combines TRBV5-1 with TRBJ2-4; maybe TRBD1 (5 bases). Germline loops: CDR1 SGHRS, CDR2 YFSETQ. With 2 bases removed from V and 0 bases from J, the gap between germline ends came to 6 bases. CDR3 size: 14 residues. The CDR3 DNA sequence: TGCGCCAGCAGCTTCAGGGAAGCCAAAAACATTCAGTACTTC. Amino acids: CASSFREAKNIQYF.

This rearrangement joins TRBV5-1 to TRBJ2-7; 7 bases agree with TRBD1. V lost 2 bases and J lost 12; bases outside the gene matches: 11. In germline, CDR1 is SGHRS, CDR2 YFSETQ. The CDR3 has 13 residues. CDR3 DNA sequence: TGCGCCAGCAGCTTACGCGAGGGGGACAGTGTGTACTTC. Translating it yields CASSLREGDSVYF.

This chain uses TRBV7-3 with TRBJ2-5; TRBD1 matches at 10 bases. The V gene's germline CDR1 is SGHTA and CDR2 FQGTGA. Losses at the gene ends were 5 bases for V and 4 bases for J; bases not matched to a gene: 4. The CDR3 spans 14 residues. The CDR3 is CASSPGQGIETQYF. The CDR3 nucleotides are TGTGCCAGCAGCCCGGGACAGGGGATAGAGACCCAGTACTTC. The full variable domain, rest sourced from reference TRBV7-3 and TRBJ2-5, is GAGVSQTPSNKVTEKGKYVELRCDPISGHTALYWYRQSLGQGPEFLIYFQGTGAADDSGLPNDRFFAVRPEGSVSTLKIQRTERGDSAVYLCASSPGQGIETQYFGPGTRLLVL.

V and J are TRBV25-1 and TRBJ2-3; D is uncertain. Trimming pared 0 bases from V and 3 bases from J, leaving 10 bases between. Per germline, CDR1 MGHDK and CDR2 SYGVNS. The CDR3 sequence is 15 residues long. CDR3 in DNA: TGTGCCAGCAGTGAATATAAGGCGAGGACAGATACGCAGTATTTT. This encodes CASSEYKARTDTQYF.

The chain employs TRBV11-3 and TRBJ2-2, with no clear D. CDR3 length: 18 residues. With 0 bases removed from V and 4 bases from J, the gap between germline ends came to 18 bases. Germline CDR1 SGHNT, CDR2 YENEEA. The CDR3 DNA reads TGTGCCAGCAGCTTAGATGAGTGGGCGCCCCAGTCCACCGGGGAGCTGTTTTTT. Translating it yields CASSLDEWAPQSTGELFF.

The chain joins TRBV9 to TRBJ2-7; D uncertain. The length of the CDR3 is 15 residues. With 4 bases removed from V and 2 bases from J, the gap between germline ends came to 16 bases. From germline, CDR1 is SGDLS and CDR2 YYNGEE. In DNA form, the CDR3 reads TGTGCCAGCAGCCCCCACTCTAGAACCACCTACGAGCAGTACTTC. Its translation: CASSPHSRTTYEQYF.

The V gene is TRBV6-1, the J gene TRBJ2-5, with TRBD2 matching 9 bases. This CDR3 contains 16 residues. CDR1 MNHNS and CDR2 SASEGT come from the germline V gene. Trimming at V came to 0 bases and at J to 10 bases, leaving 12 bases not matched to a gene. CDR3 in amino acids: CASSEARAGGREGQYF. As DNA, the CDR3 is TGTGCCAGCAGTGAAGCCAGGGCGGGGGGGCGAGAAGGCCAGTACTTC.

V and J are TRBV6-5 and TRBJ1-1; D call uncertain. V shed 5 bases and J shed 6 bases, with 13 bases lying between them. Germline loops: CDR1 MNHEY, CDR2 SVGAGI. This CDR3 spans 13 amino acids. CDR3 protein: CASSPPGAPEAFF. The CDR3 DNA reads TGTGCCAGCAGTCCGCCAGGTGCCCCTGAAGCTTTCTTT.

The chain combines TRBV27 with TRBJ1-2; D is possibly TRBD1 (5 bases). Trimming left V 0 bases short and J 4 bases short, with 12 bases between. This CDR3 spans 15 amino acids. In germline, CDR1 is MNHEY, CDR2 SMNVEV (reference sequence). CDR3 nucleotides: TGTGCCAGCAGTTTATCGGGGCGCCAGGGCTATGGCTACACCTTC. As protein: CASSLSGRQGYGYTF.

The gene calls are TRBV19 and TRBJ1-2, with 7 bases fitting TRBD1. The V gene's germline CDR1 is LNHDA and CDR2 SQIVND (reference sequence). V lost 6 bases and J lost 7; bases outside the gene matches: 14. The CDR3 covers 15 residues. The chain's CDR3 is CASSTWGDSLRGYTF. The CDR3 DNA is TGTGCCAGTAGCACCTGGGGGGACAGCCTTCGTGGCTACACCTTC.

This clone was observed once. This chain connects TRBV3-1 (or the pseudogene TRBV3-2) to TRBJ1-5; D unresolved. CDR3 length: 17 amino acids. The germline V gene has CDR1 LGHDT and CDR2 YNNKEL (reference sequence). The V and J ends lost 3 bases and 0 bases respectively, with 15 bases between them. CDR3 sequence (DNA): TGTGCCAGCAGCCAGGATAGGGAGGAATTTAGCAATCAGCCCCAGCATTTT. This gives the protein CASSQDREEFSNQPQHF.

The chain joins TRBV6-5 to TRBJ1-6; TRBD1 might be the D (5 bases). The CDR3 totals 15 residues. With 1 base removed from V and 7 bases from J, the gap between germline ends came to 11 bases. Germline V lookup: CDR1 MNHEY, CDR2 SVGAGI. Written as DNA, the CDR3 is TGTGCCAGCAGTTACTTTCCAGGGCACAATTCACCCCTCCACTTT. It codes for CASSYFPGHNSPLHF.

The rearrangement uses TRBV27 and TRBJ2-7; 7 nucleotides line up with TRBD2. The CDR3 extends over 15 amino acids. The V gene's germline CDR1 is MNHEY and CDR2 SMNVEV (reference sequence). The V gene end was trimmed by 4 bases and the J gene end by 1 base; junction bases not matched to a gene: 7. CDR3 bases: TGTGCCAGCAGTTCCCTGACCGGGGGGTCCTACGAGCAGTACTTC. Amino acid sequence: CASSSLTGGSYEQYF.

The chain recombines TRBV6-1 with TRBJ2-1, with TRBD2 identical over 12 bases. The CDR3 totals 17 residues. V lost 1 base, J lost 7 bases, and 8 bases stayed unmatched. CDR1 and CDR2 (germline): MNHNS, SASEGT. Here the CDR3 reads CASSEGWASGRDNEQFF. The CDR3 coding sequence is TGTGCCAGCAGTGAAGGCTGGGCTAGCGGGAGGGATAATGAGCAGTTCTTC.

The chain recombines TRBV10-3 with TRBJ2-2; 7 positions match TRBD2. This CDR3 is built from 13 residues. Trimming removed 8 bases from V and 2 bases from J; junction bases left unmatched: 2. Germline V gives CDR1 ENHRY, CDR2 SYGVKD. The CDR3 reads CAIGGVNTGELFF. As DNA, the CDR3 is TGTGCCATCGGGGGGGTTAACACCGGGGAGCTGTTTTTT.

The gene calls are TRBV25-1 and TRBJ2-2; possibly TRBD1 for D (6 bases). In germline, CDR1 is MGHDK, CDR2 SYGVNS. The CDR3 consists of 14 residues. Trimming took 2 bases from V and 5 from J, leaving 9 bases between them. The CDR3 DNA sequence: TGTGCCAGCAGTGAACACAGGGATACCGGGGAGCTGTTTTTT. Encoded protein: CASSEHRDTGELFF.

The chain is built from TRBV7-2 and TRBJ2-1; 10 bases line up with TRBD2. V trimming: 1 base; J trimming: 1 base; junction bases outside the gene matches: 7. Germline CDR1 reads SGHTA; CDR2 reads FQGNSA. The CDR3 runs 18 residues. Here the CDR3 DNA reads TGTGCCAGCAGCTTAGATTTTAGCGGGAGGTTATCCTACAATGAGCAGTTCTTC. The encoded protein is CASSLDFSGRLSYNEQFF.

This clone was seen a single time. The gene calls are TRBV19 and TRBJ1-1; unclear D gene. CDR1 LNHDA and CDR2 SQIVND come from the germline V gene (reference sequence). Trimming left V 7 bases short and J 3 bases short, with 12 bases between. CDR3 size: 13 residues. The CDR3 DNA is TGTGCCAGTAACCCCGGGAGGGACACTGAAGCTTTCTTT. Translated: CASNPGRDTEAFF.

V is TRBV6-6 and J is TRBJ2-7; D remains ambiguous. With 6 bases removed from V and 2 bases from J, the gap between germline ends came to 11 bases. Germline values: CDR1 MNHNY, CDR2 SVGAGI (reference sequence). This CDR3 contains 13 residues. The CDR3 spells CASSPGSPYEQYF. The CDR3 region has the DNA TGTGCCAGCAGCCCGGGTAGCCCCTACGAGCAGTACTTC.

The rearrangement links TRBV3-1 (or the pseudogene TRBV3-2) to TRBJ2-1; TRBD1 agrees at 10 bases. The CDR3 length is 17 residues. J lost 8 bases, V lost 0 bases, and 10 bases had no gene match. Germline V gives CDR1 LGHDT, CDR2 YNNKEL (reference sequence). The CDR3 loop is CASSQDPSRDRGDEQFF. In DNA, the CDR3 is TGTGCCAGCAGCCAAGACCCGTCCCGGGACAGGGGCGATGAGCAGTTCTTC.

This clone appeared a single time. CDR3 bases: TGCGCCAGCAGCCAAGGGACAGGGGATGAAAAACTGTTTTTT. Its translation: CASSQGTGDEKLFF. The gene calls are TRBV4-1 and TRBJ1-4; 9 bases map to TRBD1. Germline V gene lookup returns CDR1 MGHRA and CDR2 YSYEKL. Germline trimming cut 1 base from V and 6 bases from J; bases unmatched to any gene: 0. CDR3 length: 14 amino acids.

The V gene is TRBV15, the J gene TRBJ2-3, with 9 positions matching TRBD2. Germline assignment: CDR1 LNHNV and CDR2 YYDKDF (reference sequence). The junction had 7 bases not matched to a gene; V was cut back by 4 bases and J by 11 bases. The CDR3 consists of 13 residues. This CDR3 reads CATSTIAGEQQYF. In nucleotides, the CDR3 is TGTGCCACCAGCACCATAGCGGGGGAGCAGCAGTATTTT.

The chain is built from TRBV29-1 and TRBJ2-1; TRBD2 aligns across 10 bases. Losses at the gene ends were 3 bases for V and 6 bases for J; bases not matched to a gene: 14. Germline CDR1 and CDR2: SQVTM and ANQGSEA. There are 17 residues in the CDR3. CDR3 in DNA: TGCAGCGTTGACTGGCTAGCGGGAGCGACGGATACCAATGAGCAGTTCTTC. Translating it yields CSVDWLAGATDTNEQFF.